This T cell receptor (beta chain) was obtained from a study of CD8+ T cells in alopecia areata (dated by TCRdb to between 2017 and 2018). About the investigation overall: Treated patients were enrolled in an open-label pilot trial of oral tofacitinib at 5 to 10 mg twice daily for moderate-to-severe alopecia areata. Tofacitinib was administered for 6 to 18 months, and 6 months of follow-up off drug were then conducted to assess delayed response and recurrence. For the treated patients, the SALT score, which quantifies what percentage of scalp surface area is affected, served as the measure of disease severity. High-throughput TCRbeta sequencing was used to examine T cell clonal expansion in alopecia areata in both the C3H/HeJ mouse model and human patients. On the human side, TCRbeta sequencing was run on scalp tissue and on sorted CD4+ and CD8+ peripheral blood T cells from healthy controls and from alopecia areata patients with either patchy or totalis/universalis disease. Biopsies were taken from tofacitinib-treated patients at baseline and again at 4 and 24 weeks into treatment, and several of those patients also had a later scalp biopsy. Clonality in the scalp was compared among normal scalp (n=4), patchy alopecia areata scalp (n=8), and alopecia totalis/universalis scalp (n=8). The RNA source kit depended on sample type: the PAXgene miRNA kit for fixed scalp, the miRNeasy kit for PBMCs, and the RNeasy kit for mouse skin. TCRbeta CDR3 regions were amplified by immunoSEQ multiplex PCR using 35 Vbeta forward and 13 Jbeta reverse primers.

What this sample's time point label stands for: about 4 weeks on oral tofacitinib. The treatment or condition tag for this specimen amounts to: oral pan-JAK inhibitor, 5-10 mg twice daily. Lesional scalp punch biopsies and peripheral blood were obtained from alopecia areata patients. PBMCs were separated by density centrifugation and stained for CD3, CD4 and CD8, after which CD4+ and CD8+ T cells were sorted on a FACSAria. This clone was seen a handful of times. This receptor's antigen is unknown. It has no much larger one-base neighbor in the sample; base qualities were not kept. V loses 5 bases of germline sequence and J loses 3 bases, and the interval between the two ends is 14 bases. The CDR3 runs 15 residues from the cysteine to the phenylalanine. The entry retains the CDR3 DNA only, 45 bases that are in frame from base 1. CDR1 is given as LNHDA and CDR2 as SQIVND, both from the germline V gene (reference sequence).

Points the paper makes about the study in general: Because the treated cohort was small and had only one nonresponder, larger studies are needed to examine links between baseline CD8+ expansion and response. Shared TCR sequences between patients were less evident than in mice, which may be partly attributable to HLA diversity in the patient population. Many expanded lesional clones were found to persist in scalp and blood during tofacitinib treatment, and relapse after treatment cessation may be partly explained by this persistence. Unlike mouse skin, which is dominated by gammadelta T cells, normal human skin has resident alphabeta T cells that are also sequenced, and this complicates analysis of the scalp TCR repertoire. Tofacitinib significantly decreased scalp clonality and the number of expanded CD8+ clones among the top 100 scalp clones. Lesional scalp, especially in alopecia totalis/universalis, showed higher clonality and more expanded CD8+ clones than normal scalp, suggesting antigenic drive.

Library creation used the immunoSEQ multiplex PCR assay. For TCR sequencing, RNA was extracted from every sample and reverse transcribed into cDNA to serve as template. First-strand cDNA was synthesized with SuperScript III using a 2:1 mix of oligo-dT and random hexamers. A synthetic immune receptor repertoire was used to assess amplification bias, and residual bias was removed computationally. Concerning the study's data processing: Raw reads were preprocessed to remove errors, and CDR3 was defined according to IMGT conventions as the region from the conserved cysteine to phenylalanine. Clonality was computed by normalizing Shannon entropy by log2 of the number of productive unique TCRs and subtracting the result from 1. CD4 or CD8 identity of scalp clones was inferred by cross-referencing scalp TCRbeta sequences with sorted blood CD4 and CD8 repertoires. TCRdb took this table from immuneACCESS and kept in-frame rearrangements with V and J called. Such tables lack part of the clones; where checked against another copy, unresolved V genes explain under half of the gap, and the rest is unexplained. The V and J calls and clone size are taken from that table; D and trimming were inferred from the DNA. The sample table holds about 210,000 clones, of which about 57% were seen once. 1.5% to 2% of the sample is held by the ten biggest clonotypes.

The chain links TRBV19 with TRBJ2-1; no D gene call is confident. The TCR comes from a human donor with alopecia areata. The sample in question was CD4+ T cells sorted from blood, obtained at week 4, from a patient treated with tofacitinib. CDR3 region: CASSQRPVGYNEQFF. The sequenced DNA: TGTGCCAGTAGTCAAAGGCCCGTGGGCTACAATGAGCAGTTCTTC.